The 3 T cell receptor beta chains reported below all come from one sample, sequenced in a study of T cells after yellow fever vaccination. TCRdb ran MiXCR on the 5' RACE reads and lists one entry per CDR3 protein. The table has 70,000 or so distinct CDR3 sequences, around 7% seen once. This specimen consisted of CD8+ T cells sorted from PBMCs, obtained 9 to 11 days after the first yellow fever vaccination. These receptors originate from a man between 18 and 29 years old who received the YFV17D yellow fever vaccine.

Ten or more counts support this clonotype. The genes are TRBV13 and TRBJ2-3; D remains unclear. Germline V lookup: CDR1 PRHDT, CDR2 FYEKMQ (reference sequence). This CDR3 is 12 amino acids long. Trimming removed 3 bases from V and 4 bases from J, with 5 bases in between. The CDR3 DNA follows: TGTGCCAGCAGCTTTGGGGCAGATACGCAGTATTTT. Protein: CASSFGADTQYF. The variable domain in full, completed from reference TRBV13 and TRBJ2-3, reads AAGVIQSPRHLIKEKRETATLKCYPIPRHDTVYWYQQGPGQDPQFLISFYEKMQSDKGSIPDRFSAQQFSDYHSELNMSSLELGDSALYFCASSFGADTQYFGPGTRLTVL.

This clonotype was seen more than once but under ten times. The chain links TRBV7-9 to TRBJ1-1; D is unresolved. The CDR3 consists of 14 residues. Trimming stripped 7 bases from V and 3 bases from J, with 15 bases between. Germline V gene data show CDR1 as SEHNR and CDR2 as FQNEAQ (reference sequence). The CDR3 reads CASTPWTGHTEAFF. The CDR3 nucleotides read TGTGCCAGCACCCCCTGGACGGGTCACACTGAAGCTTTCTTT. The full variable domain, in which reference TRBV7-9 and TRBJ1-1 provide the parts outside the CDR3, is DTGVSQNPRHKITKRGQNVTFRCDPISEHNRLYWYRQTLGQGPEFLTYFQNEAQLEKSRLLSDRFSAERPKGSFSTLEIQRTEQGDSAMYLCASTPWTGHTEAFFGQGTRLTVV.

The sample holds many counts of this clonotype. The chain is built from TRBV4-2 and TRBJ2-1, with D perhaps matching TRBD1 (7 bases). CDR1 and CDR2 from the germline V gene are LGHNA and YNFKEQ. The germline V and J ends were trimmed by 0 bases and 7 bases, with 13 bases remaining between them. The CDR3 sequence is 15 residues long. CDR3 nucleotides: TGTGCCAGCAGCCAAGAGGAGGGGGCCGGGAATGAGCAGTTCTTC. It encodes CASSQEEGAGNEQFF.